These T cell receptor beta chains were read from a single sample in a study of CD8 T cells in Susac syndrome. From the immunoSEQ multiplex PCR reads, TCRdb called clonotypes with MiXCR, one entry per CDR3 protein. In the table there are more than 200,000 distinct CDR3 sequences, around 95% of which are singletons. Sequencing input: CD4+ T cells from PBMCs. Source of these receptors: a human donor with multiple sclerosis. CDR3s include the opening cysteine and the closing phenylalanine or tryptophan. A D gene is named only where the DNA matches it firmly. The size entry is marked missing in some rows and otherwise reads once, few, many or a size class.

DNA	CDR3	J	D	V	size
TGCGCCAGCAGTCAATCCGGCCCGACCCAGCATTTT	CASSQSGPTQHF	TRBJ1-5	NA	TRBV23-1	once
TGCGCCAGCAGCTTGAATGGGCGGGGAGACCAAGAGACCCAGTACTTC	CASSLNGRGDQETQYF	TRBJ2-5	NA	TRBV5-1	NA
TGTGCCAGTACCCTTATGGGGGCTCGAACAGATACGCAGTATTTT	CASTLMGARTDTQYF	TRBJ2-3	NA	TRBV19	NA
TGCGCCAGCAGCCAAGATGACTTGGCAGGGAGAAAGGAGACCCAGTACTTC	CASSQDDLAGRKETQYF	TRBJ2-5	NA	TRBV4-1	NA
TGTGCCAGCAAGAGGCAGGGTTCGGGGGCCAACGTCCTGACTTTC	CASKRQGSGANVLTF	TRBJ2-6	NA	TRBV27	NA
TGTGCCAGCAGCCGACAGGGCGGTGGGGCCAACGTCCTGACTTTC	CASSRQGGGANVLTF	TRBJ2-6	TRBD1	TRBV3-1	NA
TGTGCCGTCATAAGCGCTGGCGGGGAGCTGTTTTTT	CAVISAGGELFF	TRBJ2-2	NA	TRBV10-3	NA
TGTGCCAGCAGTGACCCAGGGGTCATCACAGATACGCAGTATTTT	CASSDPGVITDTQYF	TRBJ2-3	NA	TRBV25-1	NA
TGTGCCAGCAGTTTTTCCGCAGGCTCAGATACGCAGTATTTT	CASSFSAGSDTQYF	TRBJ2-3	NA	TRBV12-3/TRBV12-4	NA
TGTGCCAGCAGCTTAGATTGGGCAAACCAAGAGACCCAGTACTTC	CASSLDWANQETQYF	TRBJ2-5	NA	TRBV7-9	NA
NA	CASSEPGQGRTPGSCFF	TRBJ2-2	NA	TRBV21-1	once
TGTGCCATCAGAAGACAGAGTACGGACTCTGGGGCCAACGTCCTGACTTTC	CAIRRQSTDSGANVLTF	TRBJ2-6	NA	TRBV10-3	NA
TGTGCCAGCAGCCTGATAGGCACAGATACGCAGTATTTT	CASSLIGTDTQYF	TRBJ2-3	NA	TRBV7-8	few
TGTGCCAGCAGGCCAACCACAGGGGCAGAGACCCAGTACTTC	CASRPTTGAETQYF	TRBJ2-5	TRBD1	TRBV2	once